Included here is one T cell receptor (beta chain) sequence, with context. The sample belongs to a study of T cell repertoires in cytomegalovirus infection. Via MiXCR, TCRdb re-called the reads, giving one row per CDR3 protein. Of about 360,000 distinct CDR3 sequences in the sample, 15% to 20% were seen once. With 5 bases removed from V and 0 bases from J, the gap between germline ends came to 17 bases. This CDR3 spans 17 amino acids. CDR1 SEHNR and CDR2 FQNEAQ come from the germline V gene (reference sequence). The TCR originated in a human donor in good health (CMV status not recorded). Some clones in this sample may be carry-over from other donors' samples. The chain combines TRBV7-9 with TRBJ1-3, with TRBD1 as a possible D gene (5 bases). Sample: PBMCs. In DNA form, the CDR3 reads TGTGCCAGCAGCCCTCGGGACCTCGGATTCTCTGGAAACACCATATATTTT. Protein: CASSPRDLGFSGNTIYF. Variable domain in full (rest from reference TRBV7-9 and TRBJ1-3): DTGVSQNPRHKITKRGQNVTFRCDPISEHNRLYWYRQTLGQGPEFLTYFQNEAQLEKSRLLSDRFSAERPKGSFSTLEIQRTEQGDSAMYLCASSPRDLGFSGNTIYFGEGSWLTVV.